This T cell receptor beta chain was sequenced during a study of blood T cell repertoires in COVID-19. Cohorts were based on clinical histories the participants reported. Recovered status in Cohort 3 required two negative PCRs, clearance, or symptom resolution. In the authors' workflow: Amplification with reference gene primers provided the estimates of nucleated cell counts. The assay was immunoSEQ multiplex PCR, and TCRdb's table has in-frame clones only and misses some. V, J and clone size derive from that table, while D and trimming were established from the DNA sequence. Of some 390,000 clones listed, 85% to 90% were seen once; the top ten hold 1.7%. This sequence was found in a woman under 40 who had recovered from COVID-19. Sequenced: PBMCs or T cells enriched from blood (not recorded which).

CDR3 protein: CASSYSGEPSYNEQFF. DNA for the CDR3: TGTGCCAGCAGTTACTCTGGGGAGCCCTCCTACAATGAGCAGTTCTTC. The rearrangement links TRBV6-5 to TRBJ2-1; possibly TRBD2 for D (5 bases). This CDR3 has 16 amino acids. CDR1 MNHEY and CDR2 SVGAGI come from the germline V gene. V lost 0 bases, J lost 0 bases, and 9 bases lay in between.